This TCR beta chain originates from a study of CD8+ T cells in alopecia areata. Overall study: Affected scalp percentage set treated patients' severity scores.

It was cDNA, reverse transcribed from extracted RNA, that served as the sequencing template. The repertoire was sequenced with immunoSEQ multiplex PCR; TCRdb's copy has only in-frame clones and lacks some. The data hold around 300,000 clones, with 60% observed a single time. The sample's treatment: oral pan-JAK inhibitor, 5-10 mg twice daily. As part of sample collection, lesional scalp punch biopsies and peripheral blood were taken from alopecia areata patients. Findings and caveats of the study: In scalp and blood, many expanded lesional clones persisted during tofacitinib. Sharing of TCRs across patients appeared less clear than in mice, possibly for HLA-related reasons.

Germline V gives CDR1 MNHNY, CDR2 SVGAGI (reference sequence). The V gene lost 6 bases and the J gene lost 0 bases, with 8 bases spanning the gap. The CDR3 has 13 amino acids. Notes on this clone: What it recognizes is unknown.

The genes are TRBV6-6 and TRBJ1-2, with D uncertain. The source material was CD4+ T cells sorted from blood, sampled around week 54, from a patient treated with tofacitinib. The clonotype originates from a human donor with alopecia areata. The CDR3 coding sequence is TGTGCCAGCAGCCGTACAGCTAACTATGGCTACACCTTC. Amino acids: CASSRTANYGYTF.